This TCR beta chain appears in the sequencing data of a study of blood T cell repertoires in COVID-19. Study summary: Italy, Spain and the United States were the sources of the convalescent and acute COVID-19 samples. T cells, B-cell-depleted T cells, or PBMCs supplied cDNA or gDNA.

Each participant's cohort was designated according to participant-reported clinical history. As originally analysed: Amplified reference gene primers provided the basis for estimating nucleated cell counts. Assay: immunoSEQ multiplex PCR; the TCRdb copy retains only in-frame clones and omits some. D and trimming were read from the DNA, whereas the V and J calls and clone size are those reported in that table. This sample yields about 180,000 clones, of which around 80% are seen a single time; around a sixth belongs to the top ten. V lost 8 bases and J lost 7; bases outside the gene matches: 11. This CDR3 region has 13 residues. Germline V gene data show CDR1 as SQVTM and CDR2 as ANQGSEA.

Sequencing input: PBMCs or T cells enriched from blood (not recorded which). The chain uses TRBV29-1 and TRBJ2-7; the match to TRBD1 covers 10 bases. The receptor was derived from a woman between 45 and 60 years old who had recovered from COVID-19. The CDR3 DNA reads TGCAGCACCACCGGGACAGGGGTGCGTGAGCAGTACTTC. This codes for CSTTGTGVREQYF.